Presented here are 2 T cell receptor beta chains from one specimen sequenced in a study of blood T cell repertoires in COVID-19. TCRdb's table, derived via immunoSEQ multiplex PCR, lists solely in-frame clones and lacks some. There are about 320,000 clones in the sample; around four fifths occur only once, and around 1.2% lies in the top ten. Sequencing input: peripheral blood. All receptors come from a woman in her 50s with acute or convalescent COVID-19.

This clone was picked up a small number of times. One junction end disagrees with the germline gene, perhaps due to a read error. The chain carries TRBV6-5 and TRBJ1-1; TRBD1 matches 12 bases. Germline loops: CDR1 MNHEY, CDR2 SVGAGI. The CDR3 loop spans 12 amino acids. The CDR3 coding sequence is TGTGCCAGCAGAGGGACAGGGGGCGCAGGTTTTTTT. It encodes CASRGTGGAGFF.

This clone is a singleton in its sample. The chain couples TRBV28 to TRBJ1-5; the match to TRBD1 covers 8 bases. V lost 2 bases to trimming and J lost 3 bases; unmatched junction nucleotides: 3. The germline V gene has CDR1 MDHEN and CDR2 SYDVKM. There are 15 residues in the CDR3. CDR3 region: CASSLRTGHNQPQHF. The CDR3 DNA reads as TGTGCCAGCAGTTTACGGACAGGGCACAATCAGCCCCAGCATTTT.